Detailed here is one T cell receptor (beta chain). Its cognate antigen is unknown. The sample comes from a study of blood T cells in healthy people across ages. General study points: TCR beta diversity, measured per million T cells, fell in a roughly linear way with age. Estimates drawn from one million T cells were deemed to understate diversity.

This CDR3 is 14 amino acids long. Combining a sample-barcoded 5' primer with a J-beta primer mix, a second PCR ran for roughly 7 to 11 cycles. MiXCR was run by TCRdb on the 5' RACE reads, yielding one entry per CDR3 protein. The table records 450,000 to 700,000 distinct CDR3 sequences, approximately 25% of them present only once. All donors came from Russia, were Caucasian and healthy, and spanned ages 6 to 90. The total RNA that was extracted per sample amounted to at least 5.5 micrograms. The sequence was collected from a woman aged 65 to 85 in good health. J is TRBJ2-5 and V is TRBV12-3 or TRBV12-4, with D maybe TRBD1 (6 bases). The DNA end lines up better with TRBJ2-1; the J call may be wrong. The sequencing input was blood. The CDR3 loop is CASSLVDRDNEQFF. The CDR3 DNA sequence: TGTGCCAGCAGTTTGGTGGACAGAGACAATGAGCAGTTCTTC.